What follows are 18 T cell receptor beta chains derived from one specimen sequenced in a study of cytomegalovirus exposure and HLA in healthy donors (dated by TCRdb to about 2017). Receptor libraries were prepared by the immunoSEQ multiplex PCR assay. For the multiplex PCR, a mixture combining 60 forward primers for TCR Vbeta segments and 13 reverse primers for TCR Jbeta segments was used. TCRdb carries this immuneACCESS record with in-frame sequences only. Its versions omit some clonotypes, under half of them owing to an unresolved V gene in the studies checked, with the rest unexplained. In this sample the table shows approximately 180,000 clones, roughly 79% of which occur a single time. The ten largest clones add up to just under 6.5% of the sample. The specimen was PBMCs. All receptors derive from a middle-aged man in good health and CMV-seropositive.

The chain employs TRBV5-6 and TRBJ2-7; no reliable D call. Per the germline V gene, CDR1 is SGHDT and CDR2 is YYEEEE. Between the trimmed V and J ends, which lost 1 base and 10 bases, there was a span of 18 bases. This CDR3 comprises 14 residues. The CDR3 sequence is CASSLFPGPREQYF. For the CDR3, the DNA is TGTGCCAGCAGCTTGTTCCCTGGTCCGCGAGAACAGTACTTC.

This clone showed up just once. The chain carries TRBV10-3 and TRBJ1-3; 7 nucleotides align to TRBD1. V lost 6 bases to trimming and J lost 0 bases; unmatched junction nucleotides: 5. The CDR3 is made up of 15 amino acids. Germline V gives CDR1 ENHRY, CDR2 SYGVKD. The CDR3 region has the DNA TGTGCCATCAGCCGGGACAGAGACTCTGGAAACACCATATATTTT. Translated, it gives CAISRDRDSGNTIYF.

The chain links TRBV5-6 to TRBJ2-1, with a tentative D call TRBD2 (6 bases). From germline, CDR1 is SGHDT and CDR2 YYEEEE. CDR3 length equals 14 residues. V lost 5 bases, J lost 2 bases, and 11 bases lay in between. In nucleotides, the CDR3 is TGTGCCAGCAGGGCTGCGGGAACCTACAATGAGCAGTTCTTC. It yields the protein CASRAAGTYNEQFF. The full variable domain, completed using reference TRBV5-6 and TRBJ2-1, is DAGVTQSPTHLIKTRGQQVTLRCSPKSGHDTVSWYQQALGQGPQFIFQYYEEEERQRGNFPDRFSGHQFPNYSSELNVNALLLGDSALYLCASRAAGTYNEQFFGPGTRLTVL.

This chain links TRBV5-5 with TRBJ2-1, with TRBD1 identical over 8 bases. After removal of 0 bases from V and 2 bases from J, the junction contained 4 bases not matched to a gene. Germline assignment: CDR1 SGHKS and CDR2 YYEKEE (reference sequence). This CDR3 comprises 16 residues. DNA of the CDR3: TGTGCCAGCAGCTTGGAGGACAGGGCCCCCTACAATGAGCAGTTCTTC. It specifies CASSLEDRAPYNEQFF.

The V gene is TRBV28, the J gene TRBJ2-1; D possibly corresponds to TRBD2 (7 bases). Per the germline V gene, CDR1 is MDHEN and CDR2 is SYDVKM. V lost 4 bases, J lost 4 bases, and 17 bases lay in between. The CDR3 has 16 amino acids. CDR3 in amino acids: CASSSGAGTTYNEQFF. In DNA, the CDR3 is TGTGCCAGCAGTTCAGGGGCCGGGACTACGTACAATGAGCAGTTCTTC.

The rearrangement joins TRBV5-4 to TRBJ2-7; 8 nucleotides agree with TRBD2. The CDR3 sequence is 16 residues long. V was clipped by 0 bases and J by 2 bases; unmatched bases: 7. Germline V CDR1 and CDR2: SGHNT, YYREEE (reference sequence). The CDR3 region is CASSLASAGGTYEQYF. DNA of the CDR3: TGTGCCAGCAGCTTGGCCTCGGCGGGAGGCACCTACGAGCAGTACTTC.

The CDR3 DNA reads TGCAGCGTTGTGGAGGAGGGGGCTAGCAATCAGCCCCAGCATTTT. Amino acid sequence: CSVVEEGASNQPQHF. The chain carries TRBV29-1 and TRBJ1-5; 7 bases line up with TRBD1. The CDR3 is 15 amino acids. The junction had 6 bases not matched to a gene; V was cut back by 4 bases and J by 0 bases. The germline V gene encodes CDR1 SQVTM and CDR2 ANQGSEA.

The chain combines TRBV27 with TRBJ1-1; the D gene is possibly TRBD1 (5 bases). In germline, CDR1 is MNHEY, CDR2 SMNVEV (reference sequence). V dropped 6 bases and J dropped 2 bases, with 13 bases sitting between them. This CDR3 is built from 14 residues. The CDR3 region is CASSFSRVNTEAFF. In DNA form, the CDR3 reads TGTGCCAGCAGCTTCTCCAGGGTCAACACTGAAGCTTTCTTT.

The CDR3 coding sequence is TGTGCCAGCAGTGAAACGTGGAGTAGCTATGGCTACACCTTC. Residues: CASSETWSSYGYTF. The V call is TRBV2, the J call TRBJ1-2; D unclear. The CDR3 spans 14 residues. The V gene's germline CDR1 is SNHLY and CDR2 FYNNEI. Between the trimmed V and J ends, which lost 2 bases and 4 bases, there was a span of 11 bases.

Remarks on this clone: Other DNA sequences from this sample encode an identical CDR3 as well. The CDR3 DNA is TGTGCCAGCTCCCGAACGGGGAACACTGAAGCTTTCTTT. This gives the protein CASSRTGNTEAFF. The chain links TRBV18 to TRBJ1-1; no clear D gene. Between the trimmed V and J ends, which lost 6 bases and 1 base, there was a span of 9 bases. The CDR3 length is 13 residues. The V gene's germline CDR1 is KGHSH and CDR2 LQKENI.

V and J are TRBV6-1 and TRBJ1-1; D gene unclear. The germline CDR1 and CDR2 sequences are MNHNS and SASEGT. V lost 6 bases to trimming and J lost 2 bases, with 13 bases between them. The CDR3 contains 14 residues. This CDR3 is CASSLGVINTEAFF. CDR3 nucleotides: TGTGCCAGCAGCCTCGGAGTCATAAACACTGAAGCTTTCTTT.

CDR3 nucleotide sequence: TGTGCCACCAGCCCCGACAGTAACTATGGCTACACCTTC. Translating it yields CATSPDSNYGYTF. This chain connects TRBV15 to TRBJ1-2; D perhaps matches TRBD1 (5 bases). V was trimmed by 5 bases and J by 1 base, leaving 8 bases between them. The germline CDR1 and CDR2 sequences are LNHNV and YYDKDF (reference sequence). The CDR3 contains 13 residues.

The chain combines TRBV5-6 with TRBJ1-1; 8 nucleotides agree with TRBD1. Germline V lookup: CDR1 SGHDT, CDR2 YYEEEE. The length of the CDR3 is 17 residues. V was pared by 5 bases and J by 3 bases, with 15 bases of the junction left unmatched. The CDR3: CASRLRPDREGDTEAFF. DNA of the CDR3: TGTGCCAGCAGATTAAGACCGGACAGGGAAGGAGACACTGAAGCTTTCTTT.

The chain links TRBV5-1 to TRBJ2-3; D is possibly TRBD1 (6 bases). CDR1 is SGHRS, CDR2 YFSETQ, per germline. Trimming left V 0 bases short and J 0 bases short, with 14 bases between. The CDR3 runs to 17 residues. CDR3 bases: TGCGCCAGCAGCTTGGCCAGGGGCGGCCACAGCACAGATACGCAGTATTTT. It specifies CASSLARGGHSTDTQYF.

This chain connects TRBV7-8 to TRBJ2-7; maybe TRBD2 (6 bases). CDR1 is SGHVS and CDR2 is FQNEAQ in the germline V gene. CDR3 length: 13 amino acids. V gave up 5 bases and J gave up 3 bases, with 11 bases separating them. This CDR3 reads CASSRPGLYEQYF. As DNA, the CDR3 is TGTGCCAGCAGCAGACCGGGACTCTACGAGCAGTACTTC. Together with reference TRBV7-8 and TRBJ2-7, the CDR3 gives the full variable domain: GAGVSQSPRYKVAKRGQDVALRCDPISGHVSLFWYQQALGQGPEFLTYFQNEAQLDKSGLPSDRFFAERPEGSVSTLKIQRTQQEDSAVYLCASSRPGLYEQYFGPGTRLTVT.

Points on this clone: At the DNA level, this CDR3 is encoded by other sequences in the same sample as well. V is TRBV5-1 and J is TRBJ2-3, with TRBD2 identical over 11 bases. Germline values: CDR1 SGHRS, CDR2 YFSETQ. Trimming took 0 bases from V and 0 from J; bases not matched to a gene: 0. The CDR3 is made up of 16 amino acids. The CDR3 is CASSLGTSGSTDTQYF. CDR3 DNA: TGCGCCAGCAGCTTGGGGACTAGCGGGAGCACAGATACGCAGTATTTT.

The chain combines TRBV30 with TRBJ2-1; TRBD1 is a possible D gene (6 bases). This CDR3 contains 13 residues. V was clipped by 2 bases and J by 9 bases, with 14 bases between them. In germline, CDR1 is GTSNPN, CDR2 SVGIG (reference sequence). The DNA for the CDR3 is TGTGCCTGGAGTCGGGACACCCGGGGTGAGCAGTTCTTC. It is translated as CAWSRDTRGEQFF.

This clone was seen a handful of times. The J gene is TRBJ2-7, the V gene TRBV28; 7 nucleotides agree with TRBD1. CDR3 size: 14 residues. Unmatched junction bases numbered 5, after V lost 2 bases and J lost 4 bases. Per the germline V gene, CDR1 is MDHEN and CDR2 is SYDVKM. The DNA for the CDR3 is TGTGCCAGCAGTTTACCAGGGGGAATGTACGAGCAGTACTTC. Encoded protein: CASSLPGGMYEQYF. Drawing the rest from reference TRBV28 and TRBJ2-7, the complete variable domain is DVKVTQSSRYLVKRTGEKVFLECVQDMDHENMFWYRQDPGLGLRLIYFSYDVKMKEKGDIPEGYSVSREKKERFSLILESASTNQTSMYLCASSLPGGMYEQYFGPGTRLTVT.